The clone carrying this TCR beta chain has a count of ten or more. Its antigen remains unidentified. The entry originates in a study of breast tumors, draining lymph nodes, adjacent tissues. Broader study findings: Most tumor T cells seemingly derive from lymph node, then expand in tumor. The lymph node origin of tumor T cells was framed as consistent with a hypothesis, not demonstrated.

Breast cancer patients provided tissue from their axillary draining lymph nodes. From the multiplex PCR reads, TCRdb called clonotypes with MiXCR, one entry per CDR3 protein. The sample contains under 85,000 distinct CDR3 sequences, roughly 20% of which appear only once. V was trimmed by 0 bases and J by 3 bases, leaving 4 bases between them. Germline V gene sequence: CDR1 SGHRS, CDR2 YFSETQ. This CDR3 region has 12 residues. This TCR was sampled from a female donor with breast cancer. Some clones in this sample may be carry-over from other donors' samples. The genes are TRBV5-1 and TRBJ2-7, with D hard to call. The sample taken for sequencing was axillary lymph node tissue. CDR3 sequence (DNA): TGCGCCAGCAGCTTGGAAGGCTACGAGCAGTACTTC. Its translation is CASSLEGYEQYF. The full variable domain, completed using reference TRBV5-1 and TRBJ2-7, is KAGVTQTPRYLIKTRGQQVTLSCSPISGHRSVSWYQQTPGQGLQFLFEYFSETQRNKGNFPGRFSGRQFSNSRSEMNVSTLELGDSALYLCASSLEGYEQYFGPGTRLTVT.